This TCR beta chain was sequenced during a study of OX40 agonist ivuxolimab in advanced cancers. About this clone: Its matching antigen is unknown.

Profiled with immunoSEQ multiplex PCR; TCRdb holds only in-frame clones, not every one. The sample yields 75,000 to 100,000 clones, approximately 88% seen once. This CDR3 has 15 residues. V was cut by 6 bases and J by 0 bases, with 12 bases left in between. Germline CDR1 is MNHNY and CDR2 is SVGAGI (reference sequence). General observations from the study: At 0.1-3.0 mg/kg, partial responders had clonal expansion among the lowest observed. Among some nonresponders, normalized T-cell clonal expansion was also low.

The chain carries TRBV6-6 and TRBJ2-1; D might be TRBD2 (6 bases). Sample: CD4+ or CD8+ T cells sorted from blood, taken in a trial of the OX40 agonist ivuxolimab. The sequence came from an adult with an advanced solid tumor such as melanoma, head and neck, liver or kidney cancer. The CDR3 coding sequence is TGTGCCAGCAGACCCCAGGAGGGCTCCTACAATGAGCAGTTCTTC. Translation gives CASRPQEGSYNEQFF.